This T cell receptor (beta chain) was profiled in a study of blood T cell repertoires in COVID-19. Study-level background: The United States, Italy and Spain provided the acute and convalescent COVID-19 samples.

CDR3 length: 11 amino acids. Germline V gene lookup returns CDR1 MNHEY and CDR2 SVGAGI. V was cut by 6 bases and J by 9 bases, with 9 bases left in between. Original data processing: Amplification of reference gene primers provided the estimated nucleated cell counts. Produced via immunoSEQ multiplex PCR; TCRdb's table is partial and in-frame only. That table gives V, J and clone size, and the DNA gave D and trimming. Counted here are about 180,000 clones, roughly nine tenths occurring once; the ten biggest clones make up more than 20%. The TCR comes from a man in his sixties or seventies with active or convalescent COVID-19. Source material: peripheral blood. The chain recombines TRBV6-5 with TRBJ2-4; D is uncertain. CDR3 sequence: CASRLGAIQYF. In nucleotides, the CDR3 is TGTGCCAGCAGACTTGGAGCCATTCAGTACTTC.